This TCR beta chain was recorded in a study of T cell repertoires in cytomegalovirus infection. Whole-study context: Matching HLA type and CMV infection were both indicated by public TCR beta signatures.

Notes on this clonotype: The antigen is not known.

The study's findings and limits: What dominated the ex vivo response were HLA-C-restricted CMV-specific TCR beta clonotypes.

MiXCR was run by TCRdb on the reads, yielding one entry per CDR3 protein. The sample shows around 320,000 distinct CDR3 sequences, more than 9% of them seen only once. The clonotype comes from a human donor in good health (CMV status not recorded). Some clones in this sample may be carry-over from other donors' samples. The sequencing input was PBMCs.

The CDR3 DNA sequence: TGTGCCAGCAGTTTAACTGGGTACGCCCCCGGGGAGCTGTTTTTT. Translated: CASSLTGYAPGELFF. This chain joins TRBV28 and TRBJ2-2; D ambiguous. The germline V gene has CDR1 MDHEN and CDR2 SYDVKM. V lost 2 bases to trimming and J lost 6 bases, with 13 bases between them. The CDR3 is 15 residues long.